This T cell receptor (beta chain) was profiled in a study of T cell responses to AZD1222 COVID-19 vaccine. This clone showed up just a few times. This CDR3 fails to terminate in the conserved phenylalanine or tryptophan, so it likely reflects a read error. The CDR3 runs 14 residues. Germline V gene lookup returns CDR1 MDHEN and CDR2 SYDVKM. Between the trimmed V and J ends, which lost 6 bases and 13 bases, there was a span of 19 bases. Sequenced by immunoSEQ multiplex PCR; TCRdb stores in-frame clones only, minus some. The data contain about 100,000 clones, around 89% of them seen just once; the ten biggest clones take up around 19%.

The source of this sequence is an adult in good health. The chain uses TRBV28 and TRBJ1-6; possible D gene TRBD1, 5 bases. Sequenced here: peripheral blood, sampled on day 0 of AZD1222 vaccination. The CDR3 is CASSTGTISLPLHL. DNA of the CDR3: TGTGCCAGCAGCACCGGGACGATTTCTCTCCCCCTCCACCTT.